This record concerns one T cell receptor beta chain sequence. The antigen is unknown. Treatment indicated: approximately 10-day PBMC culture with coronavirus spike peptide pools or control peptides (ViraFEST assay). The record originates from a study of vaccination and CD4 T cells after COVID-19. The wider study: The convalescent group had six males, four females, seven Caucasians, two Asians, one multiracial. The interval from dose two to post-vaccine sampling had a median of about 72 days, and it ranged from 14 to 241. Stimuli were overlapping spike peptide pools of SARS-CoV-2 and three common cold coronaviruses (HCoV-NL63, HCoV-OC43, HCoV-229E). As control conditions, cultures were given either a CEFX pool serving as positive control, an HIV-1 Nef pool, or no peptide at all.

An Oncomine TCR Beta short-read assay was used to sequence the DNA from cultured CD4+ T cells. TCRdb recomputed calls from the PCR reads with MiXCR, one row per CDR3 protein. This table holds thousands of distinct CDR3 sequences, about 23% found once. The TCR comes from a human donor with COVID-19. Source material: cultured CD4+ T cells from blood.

The CDR3 here is CASGQTREQFF. Here the CDR3 DNA reads TGTGCCAGCGGACAGACCAGAGAGCAGTTCTTC. J is TRBJ2-1 and V is TRBV6-1; D may be TRBD1 (6 bases). This CDR3 spans 11 amino acids. CDR1 MNHNS and CDR2 SASEGT come from the germline V gene. V was trimmed by 8 bases and J by 10 bases, leaving 12 bases between them.